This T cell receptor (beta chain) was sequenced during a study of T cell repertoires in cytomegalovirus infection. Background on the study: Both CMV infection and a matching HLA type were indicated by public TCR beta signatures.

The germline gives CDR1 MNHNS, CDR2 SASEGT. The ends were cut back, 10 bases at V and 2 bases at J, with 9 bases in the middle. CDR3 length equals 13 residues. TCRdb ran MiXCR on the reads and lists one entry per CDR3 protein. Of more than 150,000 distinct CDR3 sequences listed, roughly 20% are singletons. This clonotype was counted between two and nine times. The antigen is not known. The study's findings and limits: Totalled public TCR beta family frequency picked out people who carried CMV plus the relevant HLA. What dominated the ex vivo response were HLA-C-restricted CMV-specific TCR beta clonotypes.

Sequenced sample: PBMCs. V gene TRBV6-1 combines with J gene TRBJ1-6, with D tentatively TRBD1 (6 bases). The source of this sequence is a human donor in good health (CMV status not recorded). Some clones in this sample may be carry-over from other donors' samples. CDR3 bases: TGTGCCATCAGGGGAGCCTATAATTCACCCCTCCACTTT. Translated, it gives CAIRGAYNSPLHF.